A single sample is the source of the 31 T cell receptor beta chains below, sequenced in a study of blood T cell repertoires in COVID-19. Profiling relied on immunoSEQ multiplex PCR, and the TCRdb table lists in-frame clones only, not all of them. Of roughly 80,000 clones listed, around nine tenths are singletons. The sample comprised peripheral blood. The receptors originated from a woman aged 55-75 years with acute or convalescent COVID-19.

In this sample, this clone turned up once. The chain carries TRBV4-3 and TRBJ2-7, with TRBD1 matching 8 bases. The CDR3 is made up of 14 amino acids. Germline CDR1 LGHNA, CDR2 YSLEER. J gave up 4 bases and V 0 bases, and 2 bases lay outside the gene matches. This CDR3 reads CASSQETGGYEQYF. The CDR3 DNA reads TGCGCCAGCAGCCAAGAAACAGGGGGGTACGAGCAGTACTTC.

The chain is built from TRBV3-1 (or the pseudogene TRBV3-2) and TRBJ2-5, with 8 nucleotides matching TRBD1. The junction had 3 bases not matched to a gene; V was cut back by 4 bases and J by 5 bases. The germline gives CDR1 LGHDT, CDR2 YNNKEL (reference sequence). This CDR3 has 13 residues. CDR3 sequence: CASSPGGVETQYF. The CDR3 DNA follows: TGTGCCAGCAGCCCAGGGGGCGTGGAGACCCAGTACTTC.

The chain is built from TRBV27 and TRBJ2-5, with no clear D. The germline gives CDR1 MNHEY, CDR2 SMNVEV (reference sequence). The V gene lost 5 bases and the J gene lost 0 bases, with 4 bases spanning the gap. CDR3 size: 12 residues. The CDR3: CASSPDQETQYF. The DNA for the CDR3 is TGTGCCAGCAGTCCCGACCAAGAGACCCAGTACTTC.

V and J are TRBV29-1 and TRBJ1-2; 7 bases map to TRBD1. This CDR3 has 12 residues. Germline loops: CDR1 SQVTM, CDR2 ANQGSEA. After removal of 6 bases from V and 8 bases from J, the junction contained 9 bases not matched to a gene. The chain's CDR3 is CSVEEGAGGYTF. Written as DNA, the CDR3 is TGCAGCGTCGAGGAGGGGGCTGGCGGCTACACCTTC.

The chain is built from TRBV12-3 or TRBV12-4 and TRBJ1-5; 7 bases are a match to TRBD1. There are 13 residues in the CDR3. V was clipped by 6 bases and J by 7 bases; unmatched bases: 6. CDR3 amino acids: CASSGDRSQPQHF. CDR3 sequence (DNA): TGTGCCAGCAGCGGGGACAGAAGCCAGCCCCAGCATTTT.

The gene calls are TRBV6-4 and TRBJ2-2; TRBD2 might be the D (6 bases). Looked up from germline, CDR1 is MRHNA and CDR2 is SNTAGT. This CDR3 is 14 amino acids long. V lost 6 bases, J lost 1 base, and 9 bases lay in between. The CDR3 sequence: CASRRDWNTGELFF. DNA for the CDR3: TGTGCCAGCAGAAGGGACTGGAACACCGGGGAGCTGTTTTTT.

The chain combines TRBV7-9 with TRBJ2-3; 9 bases align to TRBD2. V shed 3 bases, J shed 6 bases, and the junction held 7 bases outside the gene matches. Germline CDR1 is SEHNR and CDR2 is FQNEAQ (reference sequence). The length of the CDR3 is 15 residues. This CDR3 reads CASSFLLAGSDTQYF. For the CDR3, the DNA is TGTGCCAGCAGCTTCCTCCTAGCGGGATCTGATACGCAGTATTTT. The whole variable domain, remainder taken from reference TRBV7-9 and TRBJ2-3, is DTGVSQNPRHKITKRGQNVTFRCDPISEHNRLYWYRQTLGQGPEFLTYFQNEAQLEKSRLLSDRFSAERPKGSFSTLEIQRTEQGDSAMYLCASSFLLAGSDTQYFGPGTRLTVL.

J is TRBJ2-1 and V is TRBV10-3, with D perhaps matching TRBD2 (6 bases). CDR3 length: 14 amino acids. In germline, CDR1 is ENHRY, CDR2 SYGVKD. The V end lost 6 bases, the J end lost 3 bases, and 12 bases lay between the germline ends. The CDR3 is CAIRPEGYYNEQFF. The CDR3 DNA sequence: TGTGCCATCAGGCCGGAGGGGTACTACAATGAGCAGTTCTTC.

The chain is built from TRBV7-2 and TRBJ1-1, with TRBD1 as a possible D gene (5 bases). CDR1 SGHTA and CDR2 FQGNSA come from the germline V gene. The CDR3 has 15 amino acids. V was clipped by 2 bases and J by 6 bases, with 16 bases between them. CDR3 residues: CASSLMIGAFAEAFF. The CDR3 nucleotides read TGTGCCAGCAGCTTAATGATAGGGGCTTTCGCTGAAGCTTTCTTT.

The chain links TRBV9 to TRBJ1-4, with D maybe TRBD1 (5 bases). There are 15 residues in the CDR3. V lost 4 bases, J lost 5 bases, and 15 bases lay in between. The germline CDR1 and CDR2 sequences are SGDLS and YYNGEE. The CDR3 coding sequence is TGTGCCAGCAGCAAATCAGGGATGCCGAATGAAAAACTGTTTTTT. Translating it yields CASSKSGMPNEKLFF.

This sequence joins TRBV18 and TRBJ1-1, with D perhaps matching TRBD1 (6 bases). Deletions cut 3 bases from V and 0 bases from J, with 11 bases between. CDR1 is KGHSH and CDR2 is LQKENI in the germline V gene. The CDR3 covers 15 residues. The CDR3 reads CASSPRQEMNTEAFF. In DNA form, the CDR3 reads TGTGCCAGCTCACCCCGACAGGAAATGAACACTGAAGCTTTCTTT.

This sequence joins TRBV27 and TRBJ1-5; D remains unclear. Germline V gives CDR1 MNHEY, CDR2 SMNVEV (reference sequence). Deletions cut 5 bases from V and 3 bases from J, with 14 bases between. The CDR3 length is 15 residues. In DNA, the CDR3 is TGTGCCAGCAGTCTAGGACTCAGGTTCAATCAGCCCCAGCATTTT. This translates into CASSLGLRFNQPQHF.

This clone was seen more than once but under ten times. The V call is TRBV30, the J call TRBJ1-5; D unclear. Germline-derived CDR1 and CDR2 are GTSNPN and SVGIG (reference sequence). This CDR3 contains 14 residues. The V gene lost 2 bases and the J gene lost 1 base, with 9 bases spanning the gap. CDR3 residues: CAWSRRVSNQPQHF. The CDR3 nucleotides read TGTGCCTGGAGTAGGAGGGTGAGCAATCAGCCCCAGCATTTT.

V usage is TRBV28 and J usage is TRBJ1-2; the match to TRBD1 covers 9 bases. V was pared by 7 bases and J by 0 bases, with 15 bases of the junction left unmatched. The CDR3 has 18 amino acids. Looked up from germline, CDR1 is MDHEN and CDR2 is SYDVKM. CDR3 nucleotide sequence: TGTGCCAGCAATTCTCCTTTGGGACAGGGTCCGTCTAACTATGGCTACACCTTC. Translating it yields CASNSPLGQGPSNYGYTF.

The chain couples TRBV7-2 to TRBJ2-1; D is possibly TRBD2 (6 bases). Germline lookup yields CDR1 SGHTA and CDR2 FQGNSA. The length of the CDR3 is 12 residues. Trimming left V 5 bases short and J 9 bases short, with 11 bases between. CDR3 residues: CASSPTSIEQFF. CDR3 bases: TGTGCCAGCAGCCCGACTAGTATTGAGCAGTTCTTC.

This sequence joins TRBV7-3 and TRBJ1-1, with TRBD1 matching over 8 bases. V lost 6 bases, J lost 3 bases, and 3 bases stayed unmatched. Germline loops: CDR1 SGHTA, CDR2 FQGTGA. The CDR3 runs 13 residues. CDR3 protein: CASSDRGDTEAFF. The DNA for the CDR3 is TGTGCCAGCAGTGACAGGGGTGACACTGAAGCTTTCTTT.

The V call is TRBV7-6, the J call TRBJ1-2, with 11 positions matching TRBD1. With V trimmed by 5 bases and J by 8 bases, 7 bases remained unmatched. CDR3 length equals 14 residues. Per the germline V gene, CDR1 is SGHVS and CDR2 is FNYEAQ. CDR3 in DNA: TGTGCCAGCAGCGTAGGACAGGGGGCGGAAGGCTACACCTTC. Translation: CASSVGQGAEGYTF.

The chain links TRBV28 to TRBJ1-2; D remains ambiguous. V was shortened by 7 bases and J by 4 bases, with 16 bases between the two germline ends. Germline V gene data show CDR1 as MDHEN and CDR2 as SYDVKM. This CDR3 region has 14 residues. In DNA, the CDR3 is TGTGCCAGCAAGGAGGGCCTGTCAACCTATGGCTACACCTTC. This translates into CASKEGLSTYGYTF.

V is TRBV7-9 and J is TRBJ1-2; the D is unclear. The CDR3 covers 14 residues. Trimming shortened V by 4 bases and J by 3 bases, and 12 bases separated the two germline ends. Germline V gene data show CDR1 as SEHNR and CDR2 as FQNEAQ (reference sequence). Written as DNA, the CDR3 is TGTGCCAGCAGCTCCGCAAAGAGGGACTATGGCTACACCTTC. This encodes CASSSAKRDYGYTF.

The chain combines TRBV27 with TRBJ2-7; 7 positions agree with TRBD1. The ends lost 2 bases at V and 3 bases at J; junction bases unmatched: 1. In germline, CDR1 is MNHEY, CDR2 SMNVEV (reference sequence). The CDR3 extends over 13 amino acids. The CDR3 DNA reads as TGTGCCAGCAGTTTAGACAGGGACTACGAGCAGTACTTC. Its protein is CASSLDRDYEQYF.

V gene TRBV20-1 combines with J gene TRBJ1-1; possible D gene TRBD1, 6 bases. The germline CDR1 and CDR2 sequences are DFQATT and SNEGSKA (reference sequence). CDR3 length: 14 amino acids. V gave up 3 bases and J gave up 4 bases, with 15 bases separating them. This chain's CDR3 is CSASDGGLSTEAFF. CDR3 coding DNA: TGCAGTGCTAGTGACGGGGGGCTCAGCACTGAAGCTTTCTTT.

This clone was detected a few times. Written as DNA, the CDR3 is TGTGCCAGCAGGGTCGGACAGGGGGTTTCACCCCTCCACTTT. It is translated as CASRVGQGVSPLHF. This rearrangement joins TRBV5-6 to TRBJ1-6, with TRBD1 identical over 10 bases. The CDR3 is 14 amino acids. Germline V lookup: CDR1 SGHDT, CDR2 YYEEEE. With 5 bases clipped from V and 9 bases from J, the junction kept 5 bases outside the gene matches.

V gene TRBV18 combines with J gene TRBJ2-7; 8 bases are a match to TRBD1. V dropped 4 bases and J dropped 5; count of bases not matched to a gene: 4. From germline, CDR1 is KGHSH and CDR2 LQKENI. CDR3 size: 13 residues. In nucleotides, the CDR3 is TGTGCCAGCTCACGGACAGGGATCGACGAGCAGTACTTC. Translating it yields CASSRTGIDEQYF.

The chain recombines TRBV12-3 or TRBV12-4 with TRBJ1-5; D gene ambiguous. There are 11 residues in the CDR3. The V and J ends lost 5 bases and 10 bases respectively, with 9 bases between them. This CDR3 reads CASSARGPQHF. The CDR3 nucleotides are TGTGCCAGCAGTGCCCGGGGTCCCCAGCATTTT.

The chain employs TRBV5-1 and TRBJ2-7, with 8 bases that match TRBD1. The CDR3 extends over 19 amino acids. V gave up 0 bases and J gave up 3 bases; unmatched junction bases: 17. Germline-derived CDR1 and CDR2 are SGHRS and YFSETQ. CDR3 in amino acids: CASSLVPALRQGKIYEQYF. In nucleotides, the CDR3 is TGCGCCAGCAGCTTGGTCCCCGCTTTGCGACAGGGGAAGATCTACGAGCAGTACTTC.

The chain carries TRBV4-3 and TRBJ2-2; 7 nucleotides match TRBD1. The CDR3 runs 14 residues. The germline V gene encodes CDR1 LGHNA and CDR2 YSLEER. V lost 6 bases and J lost 2; bases outside the gene matches: 3. CDR3 nucleotides: TGCGCCAGCAGAGGGACAGAAAACACCGGGGAGCTGTTTTTT. Protein: CASRGTENTGELFF.

The chain employs TRBV15 and TRBJ2-3, with D possibly being TRBD1 (5 bases). This CDR3 region has 17 residues. Trimming stripped 5 bases from V and 0 bases from J, with 18 bases between. Germline values: CDR1 LNHNV, CDR2 YYDKDF (reference sequence). The CDR3: CATSQFWGGSSTDTQYF. As DNA, the CDR3 is TGTGCCACCAGCCAATTTTGGGGCGGCTCTAGCACAGATACGCAGTATTTT.

The J gene is TRBJ2-1, the V gene TRBV4-2, with 9 positions matching TRBD2. The length of the CDR3 is 16 residues. Germline V gives CDR1 LGHNA, CDR2 YNFKEQ. Trimming at V came to 0 bases and at J to 8 bases, leaving 8 bases not matched to a gene. Here the CDR3 DNA reads TGTGCCAGCAGCCAAGAACTAGCGGGCTTGGGGGATGAGCAGTTCTTC. Amino acid sequence: CASSQELAGLGDEQFF.

The chain is built from TRBV18 and TRBJ2-1; perhaps TRBD1 as D (6 bases). The CDR3 is made up of 13 amino acids. V lost 3 bases and J lost 6, with 9 bases in between. Germline V lookup: CDR1 KGHSH, CDR2 LQKENI. The DNA for the CDR3 is TGTGCCAGCTCACCCATGACAGGCAATGAGCAGTTCTTC. Its protein product is CASSPMTGNEQFF.

V is TRBV2 and J is TRBJ2-1, with TRBD2 identical over 7 bases. V trimming: 6 bases; J trimming: 1 base; junction bases outside the gene matches: 12. The CDR3 totals 17 residues. From germline, CDR1 is SNHLY and CDR2 FYNNEI. DNA of the CDR3: TGTGCCAGCAGGGAAACTATTCCTAGCGGTTCCTACAATGAGCAGTTCTTC. Translated, it gives CASRETIPSGSYNEQFF.

The chain links TRBV7-2 to TRBJ2-1, with 9 bases identical to TRBD2. The CDR3 runs to 18 residues. V shed 1 base, J shed 3 bases, and the junction held 10 bases outside the gene matches. Germline assignment: CDR1 SGHTA and CDR2 FQGNSA. The DNA of the CDR3 is TGTGCCAGCAGCTTAGTCCTAACTAGCGGGTCCCACTACAATGAGCAGTTCTTC. The encoded protein is CASSLVLTSGSHYNEQFF.